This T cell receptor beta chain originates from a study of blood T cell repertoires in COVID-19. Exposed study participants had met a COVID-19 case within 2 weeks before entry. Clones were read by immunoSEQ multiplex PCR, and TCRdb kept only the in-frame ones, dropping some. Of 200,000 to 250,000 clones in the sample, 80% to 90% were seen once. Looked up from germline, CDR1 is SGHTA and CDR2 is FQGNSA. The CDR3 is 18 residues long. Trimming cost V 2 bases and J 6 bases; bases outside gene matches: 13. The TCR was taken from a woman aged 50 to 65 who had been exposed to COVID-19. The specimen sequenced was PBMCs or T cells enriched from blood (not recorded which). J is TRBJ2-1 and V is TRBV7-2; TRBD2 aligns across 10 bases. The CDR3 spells CASSLLTSGVFGSNEQFF. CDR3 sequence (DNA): TGTGCCAGCAGCTTACTAACTAGCGGGGTTTTCGGATCCAATGAGCAGTTCTTC.